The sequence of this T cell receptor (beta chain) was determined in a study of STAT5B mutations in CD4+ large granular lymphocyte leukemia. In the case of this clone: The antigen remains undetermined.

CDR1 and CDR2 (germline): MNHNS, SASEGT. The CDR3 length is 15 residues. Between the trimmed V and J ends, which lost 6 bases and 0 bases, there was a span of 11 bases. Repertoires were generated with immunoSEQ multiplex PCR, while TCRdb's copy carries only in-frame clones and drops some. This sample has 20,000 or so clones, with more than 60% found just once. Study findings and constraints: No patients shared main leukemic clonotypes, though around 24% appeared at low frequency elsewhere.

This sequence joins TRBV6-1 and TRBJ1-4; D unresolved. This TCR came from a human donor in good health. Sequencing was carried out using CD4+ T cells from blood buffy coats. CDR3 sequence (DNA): TGTGCCAGCAGGGGCAGGCCTCCAACTAATGAAAAACTGTTTTTT. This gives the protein CASRGRPPTNEKLFF.